The 29 T cell receptor beta chains below were found in one sample sequenced in a study of blood T cell repertoires in COVID-19. This table comes from immunoSEQ multiplex PCR, and its TCRdb copy is limited to in-frame clones, with some not included. Seen here are around 500,000 clones, 88% observed once, and the top ten hold 1.8%. The specimen was PBMCs or T cells enriched from blood (not recorded which). These receptors all stem from a woman in her thirties or forties who had recovered from COVID-19.

This clone was counted a single time. The chain combines TRBV25-1 with TRBJ2-1; 12 nucleotides agree with TRBD2. V dropped 2 bases and J dropped 6; count of bases not matched to a gene: 8. The CDR3 spans 17 residues. CDR1 is MGHDK and CDR2 is SYGVNS in the germline V gene. CDR3 residues: CASSEIPSSGRVNEQFF. In DNA form, the CDR3 reads TGTGCCAGCAGTGAAATCCCGTCTAGCGGGAGGGTCAATGAGCAGTTCTTC.

The chain has TRBV7-9 and TRBJ2-7, with 7 positions matching TRBD2. V lost 4 bases, J lost 4 bases, and 4 bases stayed unmatched. This CDR3 is built from 13 residues. Germline assignment: CDR1 SEHNR and CDR2 FQNEAQ (reference sequence). The CDR3 sequence is CASSSGRGYEQYF. The CDR3 DNA sequence: TGTGCCAGCAGCTCAGGGAGGGGTTACGAGCAGTACTTC.

This chain connects TRBV19 to TRBJ1-2, with 10 bases matching TRBD1. The ends lost 3 bases at V and 7 bases at J; junction bases unmatched: 2. This CDR3 has 13 residues. CDR1 is LNHDA and CDR2 is SQIVND in the germline V gene (reference sequence). CDR3 DNA sequence: TGTGCCAGTAGTATTGGGACAGGGGTTGGCTACACCTTC. Protein: CASSIGTGVGYTF.

Points on this clone: The same CDR3 can be traced to other DNA sequences in this sample. The J gene is TRBJ1-3, the V gene TRBV7-2; the D gene is possibly TRBD1 (6 bases). Looked up from germline, CDR1 is SGHTA and CDR2 is FQGNSA. V dropped 4 bases and J dropped 4 bases, with 8 bases sitting between them. CDR3 length: 13 amino acids. The CDR3 loop is CASSSDRGNTIYF. The CDR3, as DNA: TGTGCCAGCAGCTCTGACAGGGGAAACACCATATATTTT.

The rearrangement links TRBV6-5 to TRBJ2-1; 14 bases are shared with TRBD2. The CDR3 sequence is 15 residues long. Trimming cost V 6 bases and J 6 bases; bases outside gene matches: 4. Per germline, CDR1 MNHEY and CDR2 SVGAGI. The CDR3 protein is CASSGGLAGANEQFF. CDR3 sequence (DNA): TGTGCCAGCAGCGGGGGACTAGCGGGAGCCAATGAGCAGTTCTTC.

The gene calls are TRBV6-5 and TRBJ1-6, with unresolved D. This CDR3 spans 15 amino acids. V was shortened by 2 bases and J by 2 bases, with 7 bases between the two germline ends. Germline lookup yields CDR1 MNHEY and CDR2 SVGAGI. CDR3 sequence (DNA): TGTGCCAGCAGTTACGAGTATACCTATAATTCACCCCTCCACTTT. It encodes CASSYEYTYNSPLHF.

The V and J genes are TRBV6-5 and TRBJ2-7; D is undetermined. Germline V CDR1 and CDR2: MNHEY, SVGAGI. CDR3 size: 13 residues. V was clipped by 4 bases and J by 6 bases, with 13 bases between them. This CDR3 is CASSLWQAGEQYF. The CDR3 DNA reads TGTGCCAGCAGTTTGTGGCAGGCAGGCGAGCAGTACTTC.

This sequence joins TRBV12-3 or TRBV12-4 and TRBJ1-2; 9 nucleotides match TRBD1. This CDR3 has 13 residues. Trimming cost V 9 bases and J 8 bases; bases outside gene matches: 10. The CDR3 sequence is CASGTGSSWGYTF. The CDR3 nucleotides are TGTGCCAGTGGGACAGGGAGTAGTTGGGGCTACACCTTC.

The genes are TRBV27 and TRBJ1-2; D is unresolved. The germline V gene has CDR1 MNHEY and CDR2 SMNVEV (reference sequence). The CDR3 is 17 amino acids. Trimming removed 8 bases from V and 7 bases from J, with 29 bases in between. CDR3 nucleotide sequence: TGTGCCAGCGGCGCGAACAGCTTCCCCTTGGCAATCGGTGGCTACACCTTC. It specifies CASGANSFPLAIGGYTF.

The rearrangement links TRBV19 to TRBJ2-1; TRBD1 agrees at 7 bases. Per germline, CDR1 LNHDA and CDR2 SQIVND (reference sequence). CDR3 length: 15 amino acids. V gave up 3 bases and J gave up 2 bases; unmatched junction bases: 4. The CDR3 loop reads CASSIFGQAYNEQFF. DNA of the CDR3: TGTGCCAGTAGTATTTTCGGACAGGCCTACAATGAGCAGTTCTTC.

This chain connects TRBV27 to TRBJ2-5; the match to TRBD2 covers 11 bases. V lost 4 bases, J lost 3 bases, and 13 bases stayed unmatched. CDR1 is MNHEY, CDR2 SMNVEV, per germline (reference sequence). This CDR3 has 18 residues. The CDR3 DNA is TGTGCCAGCAGTTCCGGGACTAGCGGAGGGTTGGGGGAAGAGACCCAGTACTTC. This encodes CASSSGTSGGLGEETQYF.

The CDR3 DNA reads TGTGCCAGCTCACCAAATTACAGGGACACTGAAGCTTTCTTT. This translates into CASSPNYRDTEAFF. The genes are TRBV18 and TRBJ1-1, with D possibly matching TRBD1 (6 bases). The CDR3 consists of 14 residues. The V end was cut by 2 bases, the J end by 3 bases, with 10 bases between. The V gene's germline CDR1 is KGHSH and CDR2 LQKENI. The whole variable domain, filled in from reference TRBV18 and TRBJ1-1, reads NAGVMQNPRHLVRRRGQEARLRCSPMKGHSHVYWYRQLPEEGLKFMVYLQKENIIDESGMPKERFSAEFPKEGPSILRIQQVVRGDSAAYFCASSPNYRDTEAFFGQGTRLTVV.

The chain uses TRBV11-3 and TRBJ2-2; 12 bases are a match to TRBD2. V trimming: 5 bases; J trimming: 4 bases; junction bases outside the gene matches: 2. The CDR3 is made up of 15 amino acids. CDR1 and CDR2 from the germline V gene are SGHNT and YENEEA. This CDR3 is CASSPGLAGTGELFF. DNA for the CDR3: TGTGCCAGCAGCCCGGGACTAGCGGGCACCGGGGAGCTGTTTTTT.

This clone was counted ten times or more. The J gene is TRBJ1-4, the V gene TRBV12-3 or TRBV12-4; D remains unclear. The CDR3 runs 13 residues. The V and J ends lost 5 bases and 7 bases respectively, with 11 bases between them. The CDR3 bases are TGTGCCAGCAGTCTCTTGGGAGGTGAAAAACTGTTTTTT. Translated, it gives CASSLLGGEKLFF.

V usage is TRBV13 and J usage is TRBJ2-1, with 10 bases fitting TRBD2. V shed 4 bases and J 6 bases; nucleotides not matched to a gene: 12. Germline CDR1 is PRHDT and CDR2 is FYEKMQ (reference sequence). This CDR3 has 17 amino acids. CDR3 protein: CASSSQGGLAEGNEQFF. The CDR3 DNA follows: TGTGCCAGCAGCTCCCAGGGAGGACTAGCGGAAGGCAATGAGCAGTTCTTC.

About this clone itself: The same CDR3 is also encoded by other DNA sequences in this sample. The chain has TRBV3-1 (or the pseudogene TRBV3-2) and TRBJ2-7, with 9 nucleotides matching TRBD1. With V trimmed by 4 bases and J by 2 bases, 3 bases remained unmatched. The CDR3 is 14 residues long. Germline V lookup: CDR1 LGHDT, CDR2 YNNKEL (reference sequence). In nucleotides, the CDR3 is TGTGCCAGCAGCCCCGGACAGGGGCCCTACGAGCAGTACTTC. The encoded protein is CASSPGQGPYEQYF.

The J gene is TRBJ1-1, the V gene TRBV4-3; 7 bases align to TRBD1. The germline gives CDR1 LGHNA, CDR2 YSLEER. The V segment lost 4 bases and the J segment 7 bases; nucleotides outside the gene matches: 18. The CDR3 has 17 residues. The CDR3 region has the DNA TGCGCCAGCAGCCCCACGCCCCCCCAGGGGGAATGGGGTGAAGCTTTCTTT. This codes for CASSPTPPQGEWGEAFF.

V is TRBV11-3 and J is TRBJ2-7; 11 nucleotides agree with TRBD2. The CDR3 runs to 16 residues. Trimming took 5 bases from V and 6 from J; bases not matched to a gene: 12. Germline lookup yields CDR1 SGHNT and CDR2 YENEEA. The CDR3 sequence: CASSPLGTSGPSEQYF. Here the CDR3 DNA reads TGTGCCAGCAGCCCCCTGGGGACTAGCGGTCCGAGCGAGCAGTACTTC.

This clone was seen a handful of times. The genes are TRBV29-1 and TRBJ2-1; tentative D call: TRBD2 (6 bases). Germline V CDR1 and CDR2: SQVTM, ANQGSEA. Trimming left V 7 bases short and J 4 bases short, with 14 bases between. The CDR3 totals 13 residues. This CDR3 is CSATQGRYNEQFF. In nucleotides, the CDR3 is TGCAGCGCCACACAAGGGAGGTACAATGAGCAGTTCTTC.

The rearrangement links TRBV3-1 (or the pseudogene TRBV3-2) to TRBJ2-7; D remains ambiguous. Germline values: CDR1 LGHDT, CDR2 YNNKEL (reference sequence). The V end was cut by 0 bases, the J end by 0 bases, with 9 bases between. This CDR3 contains 15 residues. CDR3 sequence: CASSQDPGSSYEQYF. The CDR3 DNA reads TGTGCCAGCAGCCAAGATCCAGGAAGCTCCTACGAGCAGTACTTC.

The J gene is TRBJ2-3, the V gene TRBV9, with unresolved D. Per germline, CDR1 SGDLS and CDR2 YYNGEE. The CDR3 has 13 amino acids. The V end lost 2 bases, the J end lost 3 bases, and 7 bases lay between the germline ends. The CDR3 DNA reads as TGTGCCAGCAGCGTTTTTATGACAGATACGCAGTATTTT. Amino acid sequence: CASSVFMTDTQYF.

The CDR3 spells CSVQGAGELFF. CDR3 bases: TGCAGTGTTCAGGGGGCCGGGGAGCTGTTTTTT. The rearrangement uses TRBV20-1 and TRBJ2-2; 7 bases match TRBD1. The CDR3 sequence is 11 residues long. The trim removed 7 bases at V and 6 bases at J, leaving 2 bases unmatched. Germline-derived CDR1 and CDR2 are DFQATT and SNEGSKA (reference sequence).

The J gene is TRBJ1-5, the V gene TRBV4-3; D may be TRBD1 (5 bases). The CDR3 extends over 13 amino acids. Germline values: CDR1 LGHNA, CDR2 YSLEER. Trimming stripped 4 bases from V and 7 bases from J, with 11 bases between. In nucleotides, the CDR3 is TGCGCCAGCAGCCTAGGGGAGGACCAGCCCCAGCATTTT. Its translation: CASSLGEDQPQHF.

A note on this clone: This may be a read error, as it is one base from a much larger clone. The chain combines TRBV12-3 or TRBV12-4 with TRBJ2-2; D is undetermined. V was cut by 5 bases and J by 1 base, with 5 bases left in between. The CDR3 has 13 residues. The CDR3 region is CASSTGNTGELFF. The CDR3 DNA reads TGTGCCAGCAGTACGGGGAACACCGGGGAGCTGTTTTTT.

The chain is built from TRBV2 and TRBJ1-1; D ambiguous. Germline V gene lookup returns CDR1 SNHLY and CDR2 FYNNEI. CDR3 length: 14 residues. Trimming took off 1 base at V and 5 bases at J, with 11 bases between the two ends. The CDR3 nucleotides are TGTGCCAGCAGTGAAGACTTCGTTTATACTGAAGCTTTCTTT. Protein: CASSEDFVYTEAFF.

For the CDR3, the DNA is TGTGCAAGTCGCTTAGCGGGCGGCGGAGCAGGGTCGGATGGCTACACCTTC. It codes for CASRLAGGGAGSDGYTF. The chain has TRBV12-2 and TRBJ1-2; the table's TRBD1 call for D was not verified on the DNA. TRBV12-2 is marked as a pseudogene. The CDR3 has 17 amino acids.

The rearrangement uses TRBV11-2 and TRBJ2-7; no clear D gene. Between the trimmed V and J ends, which lost 1 base and 2 bases, there was a span of 15 bases. Per the germline V gene, CDR1 is SGHAT and CDR2 is FQNNGV. The CDR3 extends over 16 amino acids. CDR3 DNA sequence: TGTGCCAGCAGCTTAGTATCGACGGAGAAAACCTACGAGCAGTACTTC. As protein: CASSLVSTEKTYEQYF.

The J gene is TRBJ2-3, the V gene TRBV7-9; D is uncertain. V was trimmed by 4 bases and J by 0 bases, leaving 2 bases between them. The CDR3 loop spans 12 amino acids. CDR1 is SEHNR, CDR2 FQNEAQ, per germline (reference sequence). In nucleotides, the CDR3 is TGTGCCAGCAGCTCTAGCACAGATACGCAGTATTTT. Protein: CASSSSTDTQYF.

The V gene is TRBV7-2, the J gene TRBJ1-2; maybe TRBD1 (6 bases). V shed 5 bases and J shed 3 bases, with 16 bases lying between them. This CDR3 region has 15 residues. From germline, CDR1 is SGHTA and CDR2 FQGNSA. The CDR3 bases are TGTGCCAGCAGCCCGACAGGCCAAGGGGACTATGGCTACACCTTC. Translating it yields CASSPTGQGDYGYTF.